Listed below are T cell receptor beta chains from one sample, sequenced in a study of neurological immune-mediated disorders. TCRdb ran MiXCR on the 5' RACE reads and lists one entry per CDR3 protein. Of tens of thousands of distinct CDR3 sequences in the sample, about 9.3% were seen once. Input material: PBMCs. The origin of the receptors is a man in his forties in good health. Each CDR3 is given with its conserved first and last residue. The D gene is left open where the match is weak. The listing skips clone size in some rows; elsewhere it reads once, few, many or a size class.

d_gene	v_gene	j_gene	abundance	CDR3aa	CDR3nt
-	TRBV30	TRBJ2-7	few	CAWGSGSKSVSEQYF	TGTGCCTGGGGTTCGGGGTCAAAATCGGTTAGCGAGCAGTACTTC
-	TRBV28	TRBJ1-1	many	CASSSDGRNTEAFF	TGTGCCAGCAGCTCGGACGGTAGGAACACTGAAGCTTTCTTT
TRBD2	TRBV20-1	TRBJ2-4	many	CSAGRGENIQYF	TGCAGTGCTGGGCGGGGGGAAAACATTCAGTACTTC
TRBD1	TRBV18	TRBJ2-4	many	CASSDTGAGDIQYF	TGTGCCAGCTCGGACACAGGGGCTGGGGACATTCAGTACTTC
TRBD2	TRBV20-1	TRBJ2-3	many	CSALGLAGQSTDTQYF	TGCAGTGCTTTAGGACTAGCGGGGCAGAGCACAGATACGCAGTATTTT
TRBD2	TRBV20-1	TRBJ2-3	many	CSAPTSGRTTTDTQYF	TGCAGTGCTCCAACTAGCGGAAGGACCACCACAGATACGCAGTATTTT
-	TRBV4-2	TRBJ2-2	many	CASSQDVPGKYTGELFF	TGTGCCAGCAGCCAAGATGTTCCGGGAAAGTACACCGGGGAGCTGTTTTTT
-	TRBV12-3/TRBV12-4	TRBJ2-7	many	CASSLATVYEQYF	TGTGCCAGCAGTTTAGCCACTGTTTACGAGCAGTACTTC
TRBD1	TRBV6-5	TRBJ1-6	many	CASRTTGQVYNSPLHF	TGTGCCAGCAGGACCACGGGACAGGTTTATAATTCACCCCTCCACTTT
-	TRBV27	TRBJ2-1	many	CASSKEGSRPHNEQFF	TGTGCCAGCAGTAAAGAGGGATCACGGCCCCACAATGAGCAGTTCTTC
-	TRBV7-2	TRBJ2-2	-	CASKAADTNTGELFF	TGTGCCAGCAAAGCAGCGGACACGAACACCGGGGAGCTGTTTTTT
-	TRBV5-1	TRBJ2-5	many	CASGEGVGETQYF	TGCGCCAGCGGCGAGGGAGTCGGGGAGACCCAGTACTTC
-	TRBV28	TRBJ2-7	-	CASSWQTDYFGEQYF	TGTGCCAGCAGTTGGCAGACAGACTACTTCGGCGAGCAGTACTTC
TRBD1	TRBV12-3/TRBV12-4	TRBJ2-7	few	CASSSKRGLPPYEQYF	TGTGCCAGCAGCTCCAAGAGGGGGCTCCCACCTTACGAGCAGTACTTC
-	TRBV7-9	TRBJ2-3	many	CASSPRGGSTDTQYF	TGTGCCAGCAGCCCCCGGGGCGGGAGCACAGATACGCAGTATTTT
-	TRBV5-1	TRBJ2-7	many	CASSLVGGSYEQYF	TGCGCCAGCAGCTTGGTAGGTGGATCCTACGAGCAGTACTTC
TRBD1	TRBV7-3	TRBJ2-1	many	CASSPAGGNEQFF	TGTGCCAGCAGCCCAGCAGGGGGCAATGAGCAGTTCTTC
-	TRBV7-8	TRBJ1-1	many	CASSLEPGITAFF	TGTGCCAGCAGCTTAGAACCCGGCATCACGGCTTTCTTT
-	TRBV5-1	TRBJ1-1	many	CASSLVLDSEAFF	TGCGCCAGCAGCTTGGTTCTTGACTCTGAAGCTTTCTTT
-	TRBV18	TRBJ2-5	many	CASSPPRQIQETQYF	TGTGCCAGCTCACCACCTAGACAGATCCAAGAGACCCAGTACTTC
-	TRBV5-1	TRBJ2-1	many	CASSSLWEMGHYNEQFF	TGCGCCAGCAGCTCCCTGTGGGAGATGGGGCATTACAATGAGCAGTTCTTC
TRBD1	TRBV5-1	TRBJ1-5	many	CASSLGQGDQPQHF	TGCGCCAGCAGCTTGGGACAGGGGGATCAGCCCCAGCATTTT
-	TRBV10-3	TRBJ1-4	many	CAISESTATNEKLFF	TGTGCCATCAGTGAGTCGACAGCAACTAATGAAAAACTGTTTTTT
-	TRBV3-1	TRBJ2-1	few	CASSHSAVNEQFF	TGTGCCAGCAGCCATTCCGCCGTCAATGAGCAGTTCTTC
-	TRBV11-2	TRBJ2-3	many	CASSLGGATQYF	TGTGCCAGCAGCTTAGGCGGGGCTACGCAGTATTTT
-	TRBV5-1	TRBJ1-2	many	CASSFLGSINYGYTF	TGCGCCAGCAGCTTTTTGGGGTCGATTAACTATGGCTACACCTTC
-	TRBV5-1	TRBJ1-5	many	CASSLDTHQPQHF	TGCGCCAGCAGCTTGGATACTCATCAGCCCCAGCATTTT
-	TRBV9	TRBJ2-5	many	CASSVGGTQETQYF	TGTGCCAGCAGCGTAGGGGGGACCCAAGAGACCCAGTACTTC
-	TRBV20-1	TRBJ2-3	many	CSASRGGTDTQYF	TGCAGTGCTAGTCGTGGAGGCACAGATACGCAGTATTTT
TRBD2	TRBV20-1	TRBJ2-3	many	CSARRSSGRGDTQYF	TGCAGTGCTAGACGATCTAGCGGGAGAGGAGATACGCAGTATTTT
-	TRBV12-3/TRBV12-4	TRBJ2-3	many	CASSFGSSDTQYF	TGTGCCAGCAGTTTTGGGAGTTCAGATACGCAGTATTTT
TRBD1	TRBV5-1	TRBJ1-5	many	CASSQTGDSNQPQHF	TGCGCCAGCAGCCAAACAGGGGATAGCAATCAGCCCCAGCATTTT
-	TRBV20-1	TRBJ1-2	many	CSARDLGRREDGYTF	TGCAGTGCTAGAGATCTCGGACGGCGAGAGGATGGCTACACCTTC
-	TRBV6-5	TRBJ2-1	-	CASSYSFLRFPNEQFF	TGTGCCAGCAGTTACTCATTTCTCAGGTTTCCCAATGAGCAGTTCTTC
-	TRBV20-1	TRBJ1-5	many	CSAISPGPLKDQPQHF	TGCAGTGCTATATCGCCGGGACCTCTAAAAGACCAGCCCCAGCATTTT
-	TRBV6-4	TRBJ2-1	many	CASSDSASVNEQFF	TGTGCCAGCAGTGACTCGGCAAGCGTCAATGAGCAGTTCTTC
-	TRBV27	TRBJ1-2	many	CASSSGNRYGYTF	TGTGCCAGCAGTTCAGGGAATCGCTATGGCTACACCTTC
-	TRBV5-5	TRBJ1-2	many	CATSFGDPNYGYTF	TGTGCCACATCGTTCGGGGACCCTAACTATGGCTACACCTTC
-	TRBV6-1	TRBJ2-1	many	CATDYGNEQFF	TGTGCCACCGACTATGGAAATGAGCAGTTCTTC
TRBD2	TRBV20-1	TRBJ2-7	many	CSARKAGSREQYF	TGCAGTGCTAGAAAAGCGGGATCGAGAGAGCAGTACTTC
-	TRBV20-1	TRBJ1-2	many	CSVQAYGDGYTF	TGCAGTGTACAAGCATATGGGGATGGCTACACCTTC
TRBD1	TRBV7-2	TRBJ2-7	many	CASSLTDRDPYEQYF	TGTGCCAGCAGCTTAACTGACAGGGATCCCTACGAGCAGTACTTC
TRBD1	TRBV6-1	TRBJ1-1	many	CASTEGTADTEAFF	TGTGCCAGCACCGAAGGGACAGCCGACACTGAAGCTTTCTTT
-	TRBV12-3/TRBV12-4	TRBJ1-1	many	CASSPQGGTEAFF	TGTGCCAGCAGCCCCCAGGGAGGGACTGAAGCTTTCTTT
-	TRBV10-3	TRBJ2-5	many	CAISESVDPGIETQYF	TGTGCCATCAGTGAGTCTGTAGACCCCGGGATAGAGACCCAGTACTTC
-	TRBV3-1	TRBJ1-1	once	CVSSQGDKNTEAFF	TGTGTCAGCAGCCAAGGGGACAAGAACACTGAAGCTTTCTTC
-	TRBV12-3/TRBV12-4	TRBJ2-7	many	CASSYTGTSYEQYF	TGTGCCAGCAGTTACACCGGGACATCCTACGAGCAGTACTTC